A single sample is the source of the 10 T cell receptor beta chains below, sequenced in a study of T cell repertoires in cytomegalovirus infection. TCRdb re-called the reads through MiXCR, storing one row per CDR3 protein. The data contain 700,000 to 900,000 distinct CDR3 sequences, under 35% of them singletons. Their cognate antigens are unknown. The source material was cultured CD8+ T cells from PBMCs, sampled from culture after CMV antigen stimulation. The receptors stem from a human donor in good health (CMV status not recorded). Some clones in this sample may be carry-over from other donors' samples.

The chain has TRBV7-6 and TRBJ1-4; D not certain. Germline V gene sequence: CDR1 SGHVS, CDR2 FNYEAQ. Trimming took off 1 base at V and 6 bases at J, with 12 bases between the two ends. The CDR3 totals 15 residues. This CDR3 is CASSLGVGFDEKLFF. The CDR3 DNA follows: TGTGCCAGCAGCTTAGGTGTAGGGTTTGATGAAAAACTGTTTTTT.

This clonotype was detected a few times. The chain uses TRBV27 and TRBJ2-2, with 8 bases matching TRBD2. V shed 6 bases and J 5 bases; nucleotides not matched to a gene: 8. This CDR3 is 15 amino acids long. CDR1 is MNHEY and CDR2 is SMNVEV in the germline V gene (reference sequence). CDR3 sequence: CASSWSSGATGELFF. The CDR3 bases are TGTGCCAGCAGCTGGAGTAGCGGGGCTACCGGGGAGCTGTTTTTT.

The chain recombines TRBV27 with TRBJ2-7, with a possible D match to TRBD2 (5 bases). The CDR3 runs to 13 residues. V gave up 3 bases and J gave up 2 bases, with 8 bases separating them. CDR1 is MNHEY and CDR2 is SMNVEV in the germline V gene (reference sequence). The CDR3 DNA reads as TGTGCCAGCAGTTTCGGGGAAGCCTACGAGCAGTACTTC. This sequence encodes CASSFGEAYEQYF.

This clonotype was seen a handful of times. The rearrangement links TRBV5-4 to TRBJ2-5, with TRBD1 matching 7 bases. The CDR3 runs 22 residues. In germline, CDR1 is SGHNT, CDR2 YYREEE (reference sequence). The V segment lost 1 base and the J segment 2 bases; nucleotides outside the gene matches: 26. CDR3 DNA sequence: TGTGCCAGCAGCTTGATCCCTGGGCCGGGACAGAGGAATCTAGGGATACAAGAGACCCAGTACTTC. Translated, it gives CASSLIPGPGQRNLGIQETQYF. The entire variable domain, with the rest obtained from reference TRBV5-4 and TRBJ2-5, is as follows: ETGVTQSPTHLIKTRGQQVTLRCSSQSGHNTVSWYQQALGQGPQFIFQYYREEENGRGNFPPRFSGLQFPNYSSELNVNALELDDSALYLCASSLIPGPGQRNLGIQETQYFGPGTRLLVL.

This clonotype has a count of ten or more. The J gene is TRBJ1-3, the V gene TRBV12-3 or TRBV12-4; maybe TRBD1 (6 bases). Between the trimmed V and J ends, which lost 5 bases and 3 bases, there was a span of 17 bases. The CDR3 has 16 residues. This chain's CDR3 is CASSGFLGAGGNTIYF. The CDR3 DNA is TGTGCCAGCAGTGGCTTTTTGGGGGCAGGTGGAAACACCATATATTTT.

The rearrangement joins TRBV15 to TRBJ1-4, with 7 bases aligning to TRBD1. From germline, CDR1 is LNHNV and CDR2 YYDKDF (reference sequence). V lost 2 bases, J lost 5 bases, and 8 bases stayed unmatched. The CDR3 spans 16 residues. The CDR3 nucleotides are TGTGCCACCAGCAGACTACCGACAGGGTCAAATGAAAAACTGTTTTTT. This translates into CATSRLPTGSNEKLFF.

This clonotype was observed a few times. V gene TRBV6-2 or TRBV6-3 combines with J gene TRBJ2-3, with 7 bases matching TRBD2. V shed 4 bases and J 2 bases; nucleotides not matched to a gene: 6. The length of the CDR3 is 15 residues. Germline CDR1 MNHEY, CDR2 SVGEGT. CDR3 in DNA: TGTGCCAGCAGTTCCCCCGGGACTAACACAGATACGCAGTATTTT. Protein: CASSSPGTNTDTQYF.

The genes are TRBV6-2 or TRBV6-3 and TRBJ2-7; possibly TRBD1 for D (6 bases). V was cut by 8 bases and J by 5 bases, with 19 bases left in between. The germline V gene has CDR1 MNHEY and CDR2 SVGEGT. This CDR3 comprises 14 residues. The CDR3 nucleotides are TGTGCCAGCCCGAAGAGGACAGTCGGCGACGAGCAGTACGTC. This encodes CASPKRTVGDEQYV.

This chain joins TRBV6-1 and TRBJ2-7, with D tentatively TRBD1 (5 bases). This CDR3 is 15 amino acids long. Germline CDR1 and CDR2: MNHNS and SASEGT. Deletions cut 1 base from V and 4 bases from J, with 14 bases between. The CDR3 coding sequence is TGTGCCAGCAGTGAAGTCAACAGGCCGATTTACGAGCAGTACGTC. Translated: CASSEVNRPIYEQYV.

The rearrangement uses TRBV6-5 and TRBJ2-7; the D gene is possibly TRBD2 (6 bases). The CDR3 is 17 amino acids. Germline loops: CDR1 MNHEY, CDR2 SVGAGI. The V end lost 6 bases, the J end lost 3 bases, and 24 bases lay between the germline ends. The chain's CDR3 is CASSHSSGGPPFYEQYF. CDR3 coding DNA: TGTGCCAGCAGCCACTCGTCCGGGGGTCCTCCTTTCTACGAGCAGTACTTC.